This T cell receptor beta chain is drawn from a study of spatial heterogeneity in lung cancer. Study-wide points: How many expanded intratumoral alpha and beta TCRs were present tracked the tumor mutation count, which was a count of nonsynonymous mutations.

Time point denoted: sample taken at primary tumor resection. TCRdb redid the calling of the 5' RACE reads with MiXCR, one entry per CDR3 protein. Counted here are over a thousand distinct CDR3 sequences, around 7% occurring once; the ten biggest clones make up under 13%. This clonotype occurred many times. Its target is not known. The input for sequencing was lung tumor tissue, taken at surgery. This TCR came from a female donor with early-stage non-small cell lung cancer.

The CDR3 coding sequence is TGCAGTGCTAGGGGGACAGCCGGGGAGTATGAGCAGTACTTC. Translated, it gives CSARGTAGEYEQYF. The chain combines TRBV20-1 with TRBJ2-7; the match to TRBD1 covers 7 bases. Trimming at V came to 3 bases and at J to 7 bases, leaving 12 bases not matched to a gene. This CDR3 contains 14 residues. CDR1 is DFQATT and CDR2 is SNEGSKA in the germline V gene (reference sequence).